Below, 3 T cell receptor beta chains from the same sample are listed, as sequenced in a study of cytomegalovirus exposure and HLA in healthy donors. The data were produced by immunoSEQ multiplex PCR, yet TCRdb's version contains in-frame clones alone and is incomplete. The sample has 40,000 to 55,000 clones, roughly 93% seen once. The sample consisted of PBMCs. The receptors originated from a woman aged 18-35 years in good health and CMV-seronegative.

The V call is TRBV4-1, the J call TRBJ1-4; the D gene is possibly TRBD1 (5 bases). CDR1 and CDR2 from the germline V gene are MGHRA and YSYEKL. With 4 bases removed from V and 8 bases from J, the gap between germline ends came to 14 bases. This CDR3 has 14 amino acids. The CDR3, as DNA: TGCGCCAGCAGCCCCCCGGGGGGGTTGGAAAAACTGTTTTTT. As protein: CASSPPGGLEKLFF.

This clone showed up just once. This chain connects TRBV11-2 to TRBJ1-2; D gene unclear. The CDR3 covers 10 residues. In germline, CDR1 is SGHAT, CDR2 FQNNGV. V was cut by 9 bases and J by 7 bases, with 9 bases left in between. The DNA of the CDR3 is TGTGCCAGGGGCGCGGGTGGCTACACCTTC. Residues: CARGAGGYTF.

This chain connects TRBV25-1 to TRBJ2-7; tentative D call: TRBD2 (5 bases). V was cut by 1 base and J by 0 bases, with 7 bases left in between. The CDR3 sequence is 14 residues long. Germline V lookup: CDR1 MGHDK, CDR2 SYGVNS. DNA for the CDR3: TGTGCCAGCAGTGAATCGGGGAACTCCTACGAGCAGTACTTC. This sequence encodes CASSESGNSYEQYF.